This passage covers 8 T cell receptor beta chains from one sample sequenced in a study of cytomegalovirus exposure and HLA in healthy donors. The PCR ran on 60 Vbeta and 13 Jbeta primers. Sequenced by immunoSEQ multiplex PCR; TCRdb stores in-frame clones only, minus some. This sample has approximately 130,000 clones, with around 73% found just once. Input material: PBMCs. These receptors all come from a man in his fifties or sixties in good health and CMV-seronegative.

The J gene is TRBJ2-3, the V gene TRBV18; D possibly corresponds to TRBD2 (6 bases). V lost 3 bases and J 0 bases, leaving 13 bases between the germline ends. The germline CDR1 and CDR2 sequences are KGHSH and LQKENI. This CDR3 has 16 amino acids. CDR3 loop: CASSPLRGTSTDTQYF. In nucleotides, the CDR3 is TGTGCCAGCTCACCCCTACGAGGGACTAGCACAGATACGCAGTATTTT.

By sample share, this clone is medium-sized. The genes are TRBV27 and TRBJ1-5; 9 bases line up with TRBD1. CDR3 length: 15 amino acids. Germline V lookup: CDR1 MNHEY, CDR2 SMNVEV (reference sequence). J was trimmed by 7 bases and V by 5 bases; bases with no gene match: 9. CDR3 in amino acids: CASSLSQGANQPQHF. The CDR3 region has the DNA TGTGCCAGCAGTCTCTCACAGGGGGCAAACCAGCCCCAGCATTTT.

Of note for this clone: Other DNA sequences in the sample encode the same CDR3. The chain employs TRBV11-3 and TRBJ1-1; D is unresolved. Trimming removed 3 bases from V and 2 bases from J, with 7 bases in between. Germline V CDR1 and CDR2: SGHNT, YENEEA. This CDR3 region has 13 residues. This chain's CDR3 is CASSFSSNTEAFF. Here the CDR3 DNA reads TGTGCCAGCAGCTTCTCCAGTAACACTGAAGCTTTCTTT. The full variable domain, rest sourced from reference TRBV11-3 and TRBJ1-1, is EAGVVQSPRYKIIEKKQPVAFWCNPISGHNTLYWYLQNLGQGPELLIRYENEEAVDDSQLPKDRFSAERLKGVDSTLKIQPAELGDSAVYLCASSFSSNTEAFFGQGTRLTVV.

The CDR3 DNA is TGTGCCAGCAGACCCGACGCGGGGGATACGCAGTATTTT. It encodes CASRPDAGDTQYF. The rearrangement joins TRBV7-2 to TRBJ2-3; perhaps TRBD2 as D (6 bases). The CDR3 loop spans 13 amino acids. Germline values: CDR1 SGHTA, CDR2 FQGNSA. Trimming took 6 bases from V and 6 from J, leaving 13 bases between them. The whole variable domain, filled in from reference TRBV7-2 and TRBJ2-3, reads GAGVSQSPSNKVTEKGKDVELRCDPISGHTALYWYRQSLGQGLEFLIYFQGNSAPDKSGLPSDRFSAERTGGSVSTLTIQRTQQEDSAVYLCASRPDAGDTQYFGPGTRLTVL.

The genes are TRBV18 and TRBJ1-1; maybe TRBD1 (6 bases). This CDR3 spans 15 amino acids. Looked up from germline, CDR1 is KGHSH and CDR2 is LQKENI. V was clipped by 2 bases and J by 5 bases, with 15 bases between them. The CDR3 sequence is CASSPDYTGSTEAFF. CDR3 coding DNA: TGTGCCAGCTCACCAGATTATACAGGGTCTACTGAAGCTTTCTTT.

The chain couples TRBV27 to TRBJ2-5; 7 nucleotides agree with TRBD1. The CDR3 is 13 residues long. After removal of 6 bases from V and 5 bases from J, the junction contained 6 bases not matched to a gene. Germline CDR1 MNHEY, CDR2 SMNVEV (reference sequence). The CDR3 nucleotides read TGTGCCAGCAGCCAGAACAGGGGCGAGACCCAGTACTTC. This translates into CASSQNRGETQYF.

The chain recombines TRBV13 with TRBJ2-3; maybe TRBD2 (6 bases). V dropped 2 bases and J dropped 4 bases, with 10 bases sitting between them. In germline, CDR1 is PRHDT, CDR2 FYEKMQ (reference sequence). The CDR3 spans 14 residues. For the CDR3, the DNA is TGTGCCAGCAGCTTACGGCGGGGCTCAGATACGCAGTATTTT. Amino acid sequence: CASSLRRGSDTQYF. The whole variable domain, remainder taken from reference TRBV13 and TRBJ2-3, is AAGVIQSPRHLIKEKRETATLKCYPIPRHDTVYWYQQGPGQDPQFLISFYEKMQSDKGSIPDRFSAQQFSDYHSELNMSSLELGDSALYFCASSLRRGSDTQYFGPGTRLTVL.

The V and J genes are TRBV2 and TRBJ1-2; 12 bases are a match to TRBD1. In germline, CDR1 is SNHLY, CDR2 FYNNEI. The CDR3 loop spans 14 amino acids. J was trimmed by 4 bases and V by 8 bases; bases with no gene match: 5. The chain's CDR3 is CASRDRGQIYGYTF. CDR3 nucleotide sequence: TGTGCCAGCCGGGACAGGGGGCAGATCTATGGCTACACCTTC.